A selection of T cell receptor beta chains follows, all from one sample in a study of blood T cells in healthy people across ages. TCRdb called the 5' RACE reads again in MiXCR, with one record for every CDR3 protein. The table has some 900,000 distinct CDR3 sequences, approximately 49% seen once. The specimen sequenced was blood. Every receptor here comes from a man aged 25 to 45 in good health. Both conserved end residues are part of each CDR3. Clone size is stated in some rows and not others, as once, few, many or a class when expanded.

CDR3aa: CASQGQGMFYNEQFF
v_gene: TRBV6-6
j_gene: TRBJ2-1
abundance: -

CDR3aa: CASRSPGLAGNNEQFF
v_gene: TRBV6-5
j_gene: TRBJ2-1
abundance: -

CDR3aa: CSVGRALSYEQYF
v_gene: TRBV29-1
j_gene: TRBJ2-7
abundance: few

CDR3aa: CASSLQAAYGYTF
v_gene: TRBV27
j_gene: TRBJ1-2
abundance: -

CDR3aa: CASSLAETRLETQYF
v_gene: TRBV7-2
j_gene: TRBJ2-5
abundance: few

CDR3aa: CASRTQGIAGELFF
v_gene: TRBV6-2/TRBV6-3
j_gene: TRBJ2-2
abundance: -

CDR3aa: CASSYGTYGYTF
v_gene: TRBV12-3/TRBV12-4
j_gene: TRBJ1-2
abundance: few

CDR3aa: CASSKPGEGWDTQYF
v_gene: TRBV3-1
j_gene: TRBJ2-3
abundance: -

CDR3aa: CSVGGSIQETQYF
v_gene: TRBV29-1
j_gene: TRBJ2-5
abundance: -

CDR3aa: CASSLGTGGHPPSEAFF
v_gene: TRBV5-1
j_gene: TRBJ1-1
abundance: few

CDR3aa: CASSPAGGQDTQYF
v_gene: TRBV11-1
j_gene: TRBJ2-3
abundance: few

CDR3aa: CASSLTDRGPYEQYF
v_gene: TRBV27
j_gene: TRBJ2-7
abundance: -

CDR3aa: CASSKSGTTTYEQYF
v_gene: TRBV21-1
j_gene: TRBJ2-7
abundance: once

CDR3aa: CASSYKGGISYEQYF
v_gene: TRBV6-2/TRBV6-3
j_gene: TRBJ2-7
abundance: -

CDR3aa: CASSFLGRGHTYEQYF
v_gene: TRBV7-9
j_gene: TRBJ2-7
abundance: -

CDR3aa: CASWNYGYTF
v_gene: TRBV7-9
j_gene: TRBJ1-2
abundance: -

CDR3aa: CASSPDRPAYNVQFF
v_gene: TRBV5-1
j_gene: TRBJ2-1
abundance: -

CDR3aa: CSGSAGGGETQYF
v_gene: TRBV29-1
j_gene: TRBJ2-5
abundance: -

CDR3aa: CATSDLPGDNEQFF
v_gene: TRBV24-1
j_gene: TRBJ2-1
abundance: -

CDR3aa: CASSLKVSSGGLQDEQFF
v_gene: TRBV7-2
j_gene: TRBJ2-1
abundance: -

CDR3aa: CSASSLRRGHTILNTDTQYF
v_gene: TRBV20-1
j_gene: TRBJ2-3
abundance: few

CDR3aa: CASGWGAWGEQFF
v_gene: TRBV12-5
j_gene: TRBJ2-1
abundance: -

CDR3aa: CSASLQGYGYTF
v_gene: TRBV20-1
j_gene: TRBJ1-2
abundance: few

CDR3aa: CAISISGPGNEQFF
v_gene: TRBV10-3
j_gene: TRBJ2-1
abundance: -

CDR3aa: CASSVTTAGDGYTF
v_gene: TRBV9
j_gene: TRBJ1-2
abundance: -

CDR3aa: CVSSVRTGVSPLHF
v_gene: TRBV12-3/TRBV12-4
j_gene: TRBJ1-6
abundance: -

CDR3aa: CASSLISGATDTQYF
v_gene: TRBV5-1
j_gene: TRBJ2-3
abundance: once

CDR3aa: CASSVRDRDYNEQYF
v_gene: TRBV9
j_gene: -
abundance: -

CDR3aa: CASSSGQFGSYEQYF
v_gene: TRBV6-6
j_gene: TRBJ2-7
abundance: few

CDR3aa: CASSYNSKNIQYF
v_gene: TRBV7-2
j_gene: TRBJ2-4
abundance: -

CDR3aa: CASSRRDRANSPLHF
v_gene: TRBV6-6
j_gene: TRBJ1-6
abundance: once

CDR3aa: CASGVPTQYF
v_gene: TRBV12-3/TRBV12-4
j_gene: TRBJ2-3
abundance: -

CDR3aa: CSAREEGSSYEQYF
v_gene: TRBV20-1
j_gene: TRBJ2-7
abundance: -

CDR3aa: CAWRRLAREQYF
v_gene: TRBV30
j_gene: -
abundance: -

CDR3aa: CASSQAGLGNEKLFF
v_gene: TRBV7-9
j_gene: TRBJ1-4
abundance: few

CDR3aa: CASSPNLIEGQPQHF
v_gene: TRBV7-8
j_gene: TRBJ1-5
abundance: -

CDR3aa: CASSQTRTDSYEQYF
v_gene: TRBV4-3
j_gene: TRBJ2-7
abundance: few

CDR3aa: CASIPAGGPYEQYF
v_gene: TRBV27
j_gene: TRBJ2-7
abundance: -

CDR3aa: CASSPVYTSLAKNIQYF
v_gene: TRBV18
j_gene: TRBJ2-4
abundance: few

CDR3aa: CASSLGTSGGYGTQYF
v_gene: TRBV7-3
j_gene: TRBJ2-5
abundance: many

CDR3aa: CASSYGGQNYEQYF
v_gene: TRBV6-6
j_gene: TRBJ2-7
abundance: -

CDR3aa: CASSFRGMRDRTTEAFF
v_gene: TRBV27
j_gene: TRBJ1-1
abundance: -

CDR3aa: CSARDGGETLDEQFF
v_gene: TRBV20-1
j_gene: TRBJ2-1
abundance: -

CDR3aa: CASSVGQGAWDEQFF
v_gene: TRBV9
j_gene: TRBJ2-1
abundance: -

CDR3aa: CSARKPGGVYEQYF
v_gene: TRBV20-1
j_gene: TRBJ2-7
abundance: few

CDR3aa: CASSQSRWGGGALTVTDTQYF
v_gene: TRBV3-1
j_gene: TRBJ2-3
abundance: few

CDR3aa: CAISAKVNTDTQYF
v_gene: TRBV10-3
j_gene: TRBJ2-3
abundance: -

CDR3aa: CSASDPTVKNIQYF
v_gene: TRBV20-1
j_gene: TRBJ2-4
abundance: -

CDR3aa: CASSVPRENTEAFF
v_gene: TRBV2
j_gene: TRBJ1-1
abundance: -

CDR3aa: CASSLLTREKLFF
v_gene: TRBV4-2
j_gene: TRBJ1-4
abundance: -

CDR3aa: CASSVGQVNQPQHF
v_gene: TRBV9
j_gene: TRBJ1-5
abundance: few

CDR3aa: CASSDPRTSGGTYNEQYF
v_gene: TRBV25-1
j_gene: -
abundance: -

CDR3aa: CASSQDGSGRNYEQYF
v_gene: TRBV4-2
j_gene: TRBJ2-7
abundance: many

CDR3aa: CASSYSWEGISGNTIYF
v_gene: TRBV6-5
j_gene: TRBJ1-3
abundance: -

CDR3aa: CASSWKRDNSPLHF
v_gene: TRBV11-1
j_gene: TRBJ1-6
abundance: -

CDR3aa: CATSDFRRQGEFEETQYF
v_gene: TRBV24-1
j_gene: TRBJ2-5
abundance: -

CDR3aa: CASSRGQGMNTQYF
v_gene: TRBV14
j_gene: TRBJ2-3
abundance: -

CDR3aa: CSAKAQGTEQYF
v_gene: TRBV29-1
j_gene: TRBJ2-7
abundance: -

CDR3aa: CASSQEAGFEQYF
v_gene: TRBV4-1
j_gene: -
abundance: few

CDR3aa: CASSRTGNDGYTF
v_gene: TRBV4-3
j_gene: TRBJ1-2
abundance: few